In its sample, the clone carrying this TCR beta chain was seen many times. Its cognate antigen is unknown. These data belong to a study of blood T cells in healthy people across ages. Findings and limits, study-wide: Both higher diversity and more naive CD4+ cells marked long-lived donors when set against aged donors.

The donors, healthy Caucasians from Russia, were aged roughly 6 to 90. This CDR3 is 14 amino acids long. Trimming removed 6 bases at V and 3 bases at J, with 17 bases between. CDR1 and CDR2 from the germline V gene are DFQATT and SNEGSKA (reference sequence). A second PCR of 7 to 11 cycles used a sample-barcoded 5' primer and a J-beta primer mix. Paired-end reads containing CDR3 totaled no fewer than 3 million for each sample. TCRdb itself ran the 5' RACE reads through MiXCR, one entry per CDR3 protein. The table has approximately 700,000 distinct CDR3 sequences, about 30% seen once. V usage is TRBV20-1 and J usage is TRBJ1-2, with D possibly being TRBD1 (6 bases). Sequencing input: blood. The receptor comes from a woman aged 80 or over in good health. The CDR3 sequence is CSAPVGGGDYGYTF. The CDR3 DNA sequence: TGCAGTGCCCCGGTTGGAGGGGGTGACTATGGCTACACCTTC.